This T cell receptor beta chain was retrieved from a study of CD8 T cells in ankylosing spondylitis. At least ten counts were recorded for this clonotype. MiXCR, applied by TCRdb to the 5' RACE reads, yields one record per CDR3 protein. Of around 300,000 distinct CDR3 sequences listed, roughly 11% are singletons. Trimming removed 5 bases at V and 2 bases at J, with 10 bases between. The CDR3 length is 14 residues. The sequence derives from a female donor with ankylosing spondylitis or in good health (not recorded which). V usage is TRBV12-3 or TRBV12-4 and J usage is TRBJ1-5; a possible D gene is TRBD1 (5 bases). The source material was blood, either unsorted or a sorted T cell fraction (not recorded which). CDR3 loop: CASSLAGRNQPQHF. The CDR3 coding sequence is TGTGCCAGCAGTCTCGCAGGGCGCAATCAGCCCCAGCATTTT.